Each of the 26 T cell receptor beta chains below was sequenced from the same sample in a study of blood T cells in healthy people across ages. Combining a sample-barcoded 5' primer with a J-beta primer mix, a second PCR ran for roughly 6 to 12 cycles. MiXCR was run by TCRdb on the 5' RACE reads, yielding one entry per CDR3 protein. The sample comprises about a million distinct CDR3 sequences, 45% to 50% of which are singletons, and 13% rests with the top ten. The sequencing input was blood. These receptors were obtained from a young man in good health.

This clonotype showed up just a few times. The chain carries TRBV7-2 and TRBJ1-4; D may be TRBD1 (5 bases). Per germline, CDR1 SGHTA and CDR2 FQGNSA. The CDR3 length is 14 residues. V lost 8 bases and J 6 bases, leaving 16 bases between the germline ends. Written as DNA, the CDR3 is TGTGCCAGCGCTCCCCAGGGTCTCTATGAAAAACTGTTTTTT. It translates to CASAPQGLYEKLFF.

CDR3 in DNA: TGCGCCAGCAGCAACGGACTCGGGGCTGAAGCTTTCTTT. Amino acids: CASSNGLGAEAFF. This chain joins TRBV5-1 and TRBJ1-1, with D unclear. This CDR3 is built from 13 residues. CDR1 is SGHRS and CDR2 is YFSETQ in the germline V gene. V gave up 4 bases and J gave up 6 bases, with 13 bases separating them.

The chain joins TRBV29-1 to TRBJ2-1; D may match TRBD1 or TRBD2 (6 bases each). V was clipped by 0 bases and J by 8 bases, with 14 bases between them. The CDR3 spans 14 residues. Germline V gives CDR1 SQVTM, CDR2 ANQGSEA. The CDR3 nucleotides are TGCAGCGTTGAAGATTGGGGGGCCAGGGATGAGCAGTTCTTC. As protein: CSVEDWGARDEQFF.

The CDR3 bases are TGTGCCAGCAGCCAACACAGGGAAAGGGAAGCTTTCTTT. Its translation is CASSQHREREAFF. This chain connects TRBV7-6 to TRBJ1-1, with D possibly being TRBD1 (6 bases). The ends were cut back, 5 bases at V and 8 bases at J, with 15 bases in the middle. CDR1 and CDR2 (germline): SGHVS, FNYEAQ. The CDR3 covers 13 residues.

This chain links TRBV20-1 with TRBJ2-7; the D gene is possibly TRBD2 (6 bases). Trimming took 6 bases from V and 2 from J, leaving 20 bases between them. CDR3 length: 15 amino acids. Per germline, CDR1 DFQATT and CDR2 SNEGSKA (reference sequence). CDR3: CSAPTRRAMAYEQYF. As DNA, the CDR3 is TGCAGTGCCCCAACCCGGAGGGCTATGGCCTACGAGCAGTACTTC.

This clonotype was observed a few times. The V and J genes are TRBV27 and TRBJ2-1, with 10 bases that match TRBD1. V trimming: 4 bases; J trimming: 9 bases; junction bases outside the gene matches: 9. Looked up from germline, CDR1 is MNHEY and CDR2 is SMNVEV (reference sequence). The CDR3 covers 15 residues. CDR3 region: CASSWPGQGITEQFF. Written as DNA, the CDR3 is TGTGCCAGCAGTTGGCCGGGACAGGGGATTACTGAGCAGTTCTTC.

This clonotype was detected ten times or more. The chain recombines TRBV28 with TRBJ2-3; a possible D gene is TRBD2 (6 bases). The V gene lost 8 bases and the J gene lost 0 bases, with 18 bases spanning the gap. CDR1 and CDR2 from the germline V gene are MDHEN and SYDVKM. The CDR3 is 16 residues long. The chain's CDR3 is CASPTPGTSSTDTQYF. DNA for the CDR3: TGTGCCAGCCCCACCCCTGGGACTTCTAGCACAGATACGCAGTATTTT. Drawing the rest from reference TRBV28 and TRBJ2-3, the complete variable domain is DVKVTQSSRYLVKRTGEKVFLECVQDMDHENMFWYRQDPGLGLRLIYFSYDVKMKEKGDIPEGYSVSREKKERFSLILESASTNQTSMYLCASPTPGTSSTDTQYFGPGTRLTVL.

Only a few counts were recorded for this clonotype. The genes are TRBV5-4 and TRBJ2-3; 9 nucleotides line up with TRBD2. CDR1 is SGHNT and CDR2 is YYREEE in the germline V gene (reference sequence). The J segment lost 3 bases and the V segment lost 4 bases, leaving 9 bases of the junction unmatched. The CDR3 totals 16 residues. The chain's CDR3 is CASSPWRGGRTDTQYF. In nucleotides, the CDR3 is TGTGCCAGCAGCCCGTGGCGGGGGGGACGAACAGATACGCAGTATTTT.

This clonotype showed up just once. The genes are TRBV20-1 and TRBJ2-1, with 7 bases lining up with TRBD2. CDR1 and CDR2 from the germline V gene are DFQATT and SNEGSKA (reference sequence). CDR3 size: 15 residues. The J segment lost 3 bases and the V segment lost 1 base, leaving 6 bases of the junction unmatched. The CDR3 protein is CSARARSGGYNEQFF. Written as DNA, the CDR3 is TGCAGTGCTAGAGCCCGGTCGGGGGGCTACAATGAGCAGTTCTTC.

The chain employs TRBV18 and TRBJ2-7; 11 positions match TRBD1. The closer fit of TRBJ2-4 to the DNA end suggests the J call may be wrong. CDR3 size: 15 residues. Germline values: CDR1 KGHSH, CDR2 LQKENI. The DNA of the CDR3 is TGTGCCAGCTCCGGCGGGGGACAGGGGGGAAACATTCAGTACTTC. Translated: CASSGGGQGGNIQYF.

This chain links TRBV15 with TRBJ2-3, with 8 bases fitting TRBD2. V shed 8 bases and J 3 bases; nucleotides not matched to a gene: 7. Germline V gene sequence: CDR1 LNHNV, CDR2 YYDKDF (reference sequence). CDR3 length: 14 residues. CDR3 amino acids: CATASGGGTDTQYF. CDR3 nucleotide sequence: TGTGCCACCGCCAGCGGGGGAGGGACAGATACGCAGTATTTT.

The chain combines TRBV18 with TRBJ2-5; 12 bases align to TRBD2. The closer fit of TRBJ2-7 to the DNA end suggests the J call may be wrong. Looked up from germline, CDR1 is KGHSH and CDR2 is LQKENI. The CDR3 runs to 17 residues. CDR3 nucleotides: TGTGCCAGCTCACCACCGGGACTAGCGGGTGGCGGTAACGAGCAGTACTTC. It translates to CASSPPGLAGGGNEQYF.

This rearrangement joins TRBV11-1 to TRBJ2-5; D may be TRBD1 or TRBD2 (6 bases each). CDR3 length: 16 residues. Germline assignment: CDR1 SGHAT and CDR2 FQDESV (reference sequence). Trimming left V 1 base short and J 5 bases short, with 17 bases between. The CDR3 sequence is CASSLVSGTTGETQYF. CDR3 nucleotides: TGTGCCAGCAGCTTAGTTAGCGGAACAACAGGGGAGACCCAGTACTTC. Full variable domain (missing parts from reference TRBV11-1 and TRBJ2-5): EAEVAQSPRYKITEKSQAVAFWCDPISGHATLYWYRQILGQGPELLVQFQDESVVDDSQLPKDRFSAERLKGVDSTLKIQPAELGDSAMYLCASSLVSGTTGETQYFGPGTRLLVL.

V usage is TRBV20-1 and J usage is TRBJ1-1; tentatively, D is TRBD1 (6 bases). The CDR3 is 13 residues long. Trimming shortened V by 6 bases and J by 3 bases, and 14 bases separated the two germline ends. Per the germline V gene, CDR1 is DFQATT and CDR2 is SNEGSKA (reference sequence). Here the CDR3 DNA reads TGCAGTGCAAAAAATAGGGGGGACACTGAAGCTTTCTTT. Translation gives CSAKNRGDTEAFF.

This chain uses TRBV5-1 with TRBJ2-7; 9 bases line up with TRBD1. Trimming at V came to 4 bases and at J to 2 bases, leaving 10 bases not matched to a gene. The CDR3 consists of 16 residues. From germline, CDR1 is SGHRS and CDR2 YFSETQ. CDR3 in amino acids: CASSLGGTGKTYEQYF. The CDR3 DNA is TGCGCCAGCAGCCTCGGAGGGACAGGGAAAACCTACGAGCAGTACTTC.

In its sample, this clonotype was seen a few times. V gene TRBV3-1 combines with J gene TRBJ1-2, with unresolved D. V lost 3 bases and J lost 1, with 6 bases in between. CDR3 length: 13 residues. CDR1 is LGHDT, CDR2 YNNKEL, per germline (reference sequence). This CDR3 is CASSQRGNYGYTF. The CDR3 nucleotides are TGTGCCAGCAGCCAGCGTGGTAACTATGGCTACACCTTC.

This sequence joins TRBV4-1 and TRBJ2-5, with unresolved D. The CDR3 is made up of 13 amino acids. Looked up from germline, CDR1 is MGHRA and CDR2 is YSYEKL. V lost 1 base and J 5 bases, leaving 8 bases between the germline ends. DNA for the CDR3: TGCGCCAGCAGCCAAGTTTATAGGGAGACCCAGTACTTC. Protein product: CASSQVYRETQYF.

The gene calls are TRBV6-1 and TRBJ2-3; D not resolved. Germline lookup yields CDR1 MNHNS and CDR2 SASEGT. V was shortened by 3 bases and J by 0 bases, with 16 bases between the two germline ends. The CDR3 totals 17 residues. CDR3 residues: CASSDFPPGFSTDTQYF. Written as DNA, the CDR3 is TGTGCCAGCAGTGATTTTCCCCCAGGATTTAGCACAGATACGCAGTATTTT.

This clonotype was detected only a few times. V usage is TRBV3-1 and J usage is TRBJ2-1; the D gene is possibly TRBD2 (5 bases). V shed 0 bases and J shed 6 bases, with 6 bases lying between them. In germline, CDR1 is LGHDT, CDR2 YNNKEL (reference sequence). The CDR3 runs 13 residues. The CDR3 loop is CASSQEGSNEQFF. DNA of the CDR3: TGTGCCAGCAGCCAAGAAGGGAGCAATGAGCAGTTCTTC.

For the CDR3, the DNA is TGTGCCAGCAGCTCACGTACGACGGAGGGGACAAGTCCCTCTGAAGCTTTCTTT. Translated: CASSSRTTEGTSPSEAFF. The J gene is TRBJ1-1, the V gene TRBV7-9, with D perhaps matching TRBD1 (6 bases). Germline V gives CDR1 SEHNR, CDR2 FQNEAQ (reference sequence). V lost 4 bases and J 6 bases, leaving 27 bases between the germline ends. The CDR3 loop spans 18 amino acids.

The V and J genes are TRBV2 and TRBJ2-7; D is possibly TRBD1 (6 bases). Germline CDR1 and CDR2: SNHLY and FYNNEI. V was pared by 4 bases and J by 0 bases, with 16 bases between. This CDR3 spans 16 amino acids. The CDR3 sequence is CASSVSRTESSYEQYF. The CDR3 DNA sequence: TGTGCCAGCAGTGTATCAAGGACAGAGAGCTCCTACGAGCAGTACTTC.

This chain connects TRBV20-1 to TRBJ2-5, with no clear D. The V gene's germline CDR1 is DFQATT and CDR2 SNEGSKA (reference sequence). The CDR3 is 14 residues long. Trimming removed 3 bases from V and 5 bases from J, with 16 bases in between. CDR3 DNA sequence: TGCAGTGCTAGGGGAACCTCAGCCGCGGAGACCCAGTACTTC. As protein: CSARGTSAAETQYF.

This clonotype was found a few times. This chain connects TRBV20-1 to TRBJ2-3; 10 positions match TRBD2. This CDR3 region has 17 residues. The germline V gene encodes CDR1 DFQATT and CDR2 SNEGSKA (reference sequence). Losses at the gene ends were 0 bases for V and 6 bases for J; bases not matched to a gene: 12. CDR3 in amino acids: CSARDRLSGGAFDTQYF. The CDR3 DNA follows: TGCAGTGCTAGAGATCGACTAAGCGGGGGGGCCTTTGATACGCAGTATTTT.

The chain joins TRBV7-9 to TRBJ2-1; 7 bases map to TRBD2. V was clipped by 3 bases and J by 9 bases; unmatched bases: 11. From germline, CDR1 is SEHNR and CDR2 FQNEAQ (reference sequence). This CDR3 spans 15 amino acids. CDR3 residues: CASSLEAGPSSEQFF. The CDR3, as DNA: TGTGCCAGCAGCTTGGAAGCGGGGCCCAGCTCTGAGCAGTTCTTC.

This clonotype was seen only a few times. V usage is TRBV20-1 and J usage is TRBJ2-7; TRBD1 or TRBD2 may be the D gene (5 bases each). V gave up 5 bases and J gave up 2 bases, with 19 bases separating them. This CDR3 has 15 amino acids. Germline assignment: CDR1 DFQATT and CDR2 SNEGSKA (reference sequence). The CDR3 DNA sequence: TGCAGTGCTGAAGATCCGGGGCAGGGAACCTACGAGCAGTACTTC. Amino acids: CSAEDPGQGTYEQYF.

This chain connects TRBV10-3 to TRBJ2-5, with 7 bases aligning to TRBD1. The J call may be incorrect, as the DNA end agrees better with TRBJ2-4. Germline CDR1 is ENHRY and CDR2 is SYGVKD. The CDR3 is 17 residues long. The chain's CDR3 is CAISSDSATGMRHIQYF. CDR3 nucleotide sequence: TGTGCCATCAGTTCCGATTCGGCGACAGGGATGAGACACATTCAGTACTTC.